These 6 T cell receptor beta chains were all obtained from the same sample, sequenced in a study of T-cell memory formation after mild COVID-19. TCRdb analysed the 5' RACE reads with MiXCR anew, one entry per CDR3 protein. The sample lists 580,000 or so distinct CDR3 sequences; 15% to 20% were seen once. Material for sequencing was PBMCs or a T cell subset sorted from them (not recorded which). The receptors were sampled from an adult woman who had mild COVID-19 (a few samples of this study predate the infection). Cell type and time point are not known.

This clonotype was counted at least ten times. The J gene is TRBJ2-2, the V gene TRBV6-2 or TRBV6-3; TRBD1 matches 8 bases. CDR1 and CDR2 from the germline V gene are MNHEY and SVGEGT. Trimming took 6 bases from V and 1 from J; bases not matched to a gene: 1. This CDR3 has 14 amino acids. The CDR3: CASRGTGNTGELFF. As DNA, the CDR3 is TGTGCCAGCAGGGGGACAGGGAACACCGGGGAGCTGTTTTTT.

This chain links TRBV5-6 with TRBJ2-3; D not certain. Trimming took off 4 bases at V and 5 bases at J, with 8 bases between the two ends. Germline V gene sequence: CDR1 SGHDT, CDR2 YYEEEE. The CDR3 covers 12 residues. The CDR3 bases are TGTGCCAGCAGCGCCGTCGTAGATACGCAGTATTTT. It encodes CASSAVVDTQYF.

The chain has TRBV19 and TRBJ2-1; 10 bases align to TRBD2. Trimming took 9 bases from V and 8 from J; bases not matched to a gene: 19. The CDR3 consists of 17 residues. Per germline, CDR1 LNHDA and CDR2 SQIVND (reference sequence). The DNA of the CDR3 is TGTGCCAGCACGAACGAGGGGACTAGCGCCTTAGTTGATGAGCAGTTCTTC. Protein: CASTNEGTSALVDEQFF. Filled out from reference TRBV19 and TRBJ2-1, the complete variable domain reads DGGITQSPKYLFRKEGQNVTLSCEQNLNHDAMYWYRQDPGQGLRLIYYSQIVNDFQKGDIAEGYSVSREKKESFPLTVTSAQKNPTAFYLCASTNEGTSALVDEQFFGPGTRLTVL.

The chain employs TRBV18 and TRBJ2-1; 8 positions agree with TRBD2. Germline values: CDR1 KGHSH, CDR2 LQKENI. Trimming removed 3 bases from V and 9 bases from J; junction bases left unmatched: 10. The CDR3 extends over 15 amino acids. CDR3 nucleotide sequence: TGTGCCAGCTCACCTCCGGGACTAGTTTTTGGTGAGCAGTTCTTC. Its translation is CASSPPGLVFGEQFF.

This clonotype turned up a few times. This sequence joins TRBV4-2 and TRBJ1-1, with 7 bases identical to TRBD1. CDR1 and CDR2 from the germline V gene are LGHNA and YNFKEQ. This CDR3 is 13 amino acids long. The V gene end was trimmed by 0 bases and the J gene end by 7 bases; junction bases not matched to a gene: 2. This chain's CDR3 is CASSQERGLEAFF. The DNA for the CDR3 is TGTGCCAGCAGCCAAGAAAGGGGGCTTGAAGCTTTCTTT.

The rearrangement links TRBV20-1 to TRBJ2-3; 9 bases are a match to TRBD1. Germline CDR1 reads DFQATT; CDR2 reads SNEGSKA (reference sequence). V was pared by 0 bases and J by 1 base, with 8 bases of the junction left unmatched. This CDR3 is built from 17 residues. The CDR3 DNA sequence: TGCAGTGCTAGAGATTTGGGGAGGACAGGGGGCACAGATACGCAGTATTTT. Its translation: CSARDLGRTGGTDTQYF.